Each of the 28 T cell receptor beta chains below was sequenced from the same sample in a study of blood T cell repertoires in COVID-19. Some clones are missing from TCRdb's copy, which holds only in-frame ones; the method was immunoSEQ multiplex PCR. The table shows around 140,000 clones, with around four fifths occurring only once. Sequenced sample: PBMCs or T cells enriched from blood (not recorded which). These receptors all stem from a woman aged 45-65 years with acute COVID-19.

A few counts support this clone. The chain joins TRBV14 to TRBJ1-2; no clear D gene. CDR1 and CDR2 from the germline V gene are SGHDN and FVKESK. CDR3 length equals 13 residues. V lost 1 base and J lost 7, with 10 bases in between. In DNA, the CDR3 is TGTGCCAGCAGCCAAGGGGAGGGTCGTGGCTACACCTTC. Translating it yields CASSQGEGRGYTF.

The V and J genes are TRBV3-1 (or the pseudogene TRBV3-2) and TRBJ1-1, with D perhaps TRBD1 (6 bases). Germline CDR1 reads LGHDT; CDR2 reads YNNKEL (reference sequence). V lost 4 bases to trimming and J lost 1 base, with 13 bases between them. The length of the CDR3 is 15 residues. The CDR3 is CASSPRNRANTEAFF. The DNA of the CDR3 is TGTGCCAGCAGCCCAAGAAACAGGGCGAACACTGAAGCTTTCTTT.

The chain joins TRBV11-2 to TRBJ1-4; D is unclear. CDR3 length: 14 amino acids. Germline V gives CDR1 SGHAT, CDR2 FQNNGV. Between the trimmed V and J ends, which lost 1 base and 7 bases, there was a span of 10 bases. The CDR3 loop is CASSLVSEGEKLFF. The CDR3 DNA follows: TGTGCCAGCAGCTTAGTTTCTGAGGGTGAAAAACTGTTTTTT.

This clone was seen only a few times. The V gene is TRBV19, the J gene TRBJ1-5; TRBD1 might be the D (5 bases). The V end was cut by 5 bases, the J end by 6 bases, with 8 bases between. The CDR3 sequence is 12 residues long. Per the germline V gene, CDR1 is LNHDA and CDR2 is SQIVND (reference sequence). The CDR3 DNA reads as TGTGCCAGTAGTTTCAGGGTTCAGCCCCAGCATTTT. It encodes CASSFRVQPQHF.

The V gene is TRBV9, the J gene TRBJ2-7, with 11 bases that match TRBD1. Germline assignment: CDR1 SGDLS and CDR2 YYNGEE. Trimming took 3 bases from V and 6 from J; bases not matched to a gene: 8. The CDR3 spans 15 residues. The chain's CDR3 is CASSARGQGAVEQYF. In DNA, the CDR3 is TGTGCCAGCAGCGCCAGAGGACAGGGGGCTGTCGAGCAGTACTTC.

This clone was found once. The gene calls are TRBV7-8 and TRBJ2-3; D not certain. The CDR3 length is 17 residues. Germline V gives CDR1 SGHVS, CDR2 FQNEAQ. V lost 5 bases and J 0 bases, leaving 18 bases between the germline ends. CDR3: CASSPVHATNSTDTQYF. CDR3 in DNA: TGTGCCAGCAGCCCTGTACATGCGACAAATAGCACAGATACGCAGTATTTT.

The chain links TRBV5-4 to TRBJ2-5, with 7 bases aligning to TRBD1. The germline gives CDR1 SGHNT, CDR2 YYREEE (reference sequence). V was clipped by 4 bases and J by 2 bases; unmatched bases: 8. The CDR3 extends over 15 amino acids. The CDR3: CASSRGQVPQETQYF. Here the CDR3 DNA reads TGTGCCAGCAGCCGCGGACAGGTCCCTCAAGAGACCCAGTACTTC.

The genes are TRBV5-1 and TRBJ2-1, with 9 bases identical to TRBD2. CDR1 is SGHRS, CDR2 YFSETQ, per germline. CDR3 size: 14 residues. Germline trimming cut 7 bases from V and 7 bases from J; bases unmatched to any gene: 9. CDR3 sequence: CASYHSGRSNEQFF. The CDR3 region has the DNA TGCGCCAGCTACCATAGCGGGAGATCTAATGAGCAGTTCTTC.

The chain is built from TRBV19 and TRBJ2-7; no clear D gene. The V end was cut by 7 bases, the J end by 1 base, with 14 bases between. The CDR3 is 14 residues long. Germline V gene data show CDR1 as LNHDA and CDR2 as SQIVND (reference sequence). CDR3 DNA sequence: TGTGCCAGTACCCCCACATGGTGGTCCTACGAGCAGTACTTC. Amino acid sequence: CASTPTWWSYEQYF.

V and J are TRBV3-1 (or the pseudogene TRBV3-2) and TRBJ2-1; D not certain. The CDR3 spans 13 residues. From germline, CDR1 is LGHDT and CDR2 YNNKEL (reference sequence). V dropped 6 bases and J dropped 0 bases, with 6 bases sitting between them. The CDR3 reads CASSPFSYNEQFF. The CDR3 DNA sequence: TGTGCCAGCAGTCCCTTCTCCTACAATGAGCAGTTCTTC.

The rearrangement links TRBV2 to TRBJ2-3; 11 bases are shared with TRBD1. V was pared by 6 bases and J by 5 bases, with 7 bases of the junction left unmatched. CDR3 length: 15 residues. Germline CDR1 reads SNHLY; CDR2 reads FYNNEI. Written as DNA, the CDR3 is TGTGCCAGCAGCGCTGGACAGGGGGCTTTAGATACGCAGTATTTT. This translates into CASSAGQGALDTQYF.

The V and J genes are TRBV5-1 and TRBJ2-7; TRBD2 agrees at 7 bases. Losses at the gene ends were 3 bases for V and 5 bases for J; bases not matched to a gene: 5. CDR1 is SGHRS, CDR2 YFSETQ, per germline. The CDR3 is 13 amino acids. The CDR3 bases are TGCGCCAGCAGCTCCGGGACTACTAACGAGCAGTACTTC. It encodes CASSSGTTNEQYF. The full variable domain, in which reference TRBV5-1 and TRBJ2-7 provide the parts outside the CDR3, is KAGVTQTPRYLIKTRGQQVTLSCSPISGHRSVSWYQQTPGQGLQFLFEYFSETQRNKGNFPGRFSGRQFSNSRSEMNVSTLELGDSALYLCASSSGTTNEQYFGPGTRLTVT.

V and J are TRBV2 and TRBJ1-4; the match to TRBD1 covers 8 bases. The CDR3 runs to 15 residues. With V trimmed by 1 base and J by 8 bases, 6 bases remained unmatched. CDR1 SNHLY and CDR2 FYNNEI come from the germline V gene. The CDR3 DNA follows: TGTGCCAGCAGTGAAGGACAGGGGATGGGAGAAAAACTGTTTTTT. It specifies CASSEGQGMGEKLFF.

This chain connects TRBV6-5 to TRBJ2-7; D uncertain. This CDR3 is built from 14 residues. V lost 0 bases, J lost 1 base, and 7 bases lay in between. Germline CDR1 MNHEY, CDR2 SVGAGI. The CDR3 sequence: CASSYSAGSYEQYF. CDR3 nucleotides: TGTGCCAGCAGTTACTCGGCAGGATCCTACGAGCAGTACTTC.

The chain recombines TRBV9 with TRBJ2-2; tentative D call: TRBD2 (6 bases). From germline, CDR1 is SGDLS and CDR2 YYNGEE. CDR3 length equals 14 residues. Trimming shortened V by 6 bases and J by 1 base, and 10 bases separated the two germline ends. The CDR3 DNA reads TGTGCCAGCACCTGGGGAGGGAACACCGGGGAGCTGTTTTTT. It is translated as CASTWGGNTGELFF.

This chain connects TRBV27 to TRBJ1-4; TRBD1 matches 7 bases. The germline CDR1 and CDR2 sequences are MNHEY and SMNVEV (reference sequence). V lost 6 bases and J lost 3; bases outside the gene matches: 7. The CDR3 spans 15 residues. For the CDR3, the DNA is TGTGCCAGCAGCTACCGACAGGGTGCTAATGAAAAACTGTTTTTT. This encodes CASSYRQGANEKLFF.

Only one count was recorded for this clone. V gene TRBV24-1 combines with J gene TRBJ2-1; D is unresolved. The CDR3 contains 14 residues. Germline-derived CDR1 and CDR2 are KGHDR and SFDVKD. V was pared by 4 bases and J by 11 bases, with 17 bases between. CDR3 DNA sequence: TGTGCCACCAGTGACGCTAAGCGAGTTGATAAGCAGTTCTTC. It encodes CATSDAKRVDKQFF.

The chain employs TRBV5-1 and TRBJ2-5; TRBD2 matches 7 bases. This CDR3 spans 15 amino acids. V dropped 6 bases and J dropped 2; count of bases not matched to a gene: 10. Looked up from germline, CDR1 is SGHRS and CDR2 is YFSETQ. This CDR3 is CASTSGSGAQETQYF. The DNA for the CDR3 is TGCGCCAGCACCTCGGGGAGCGGGGCTCAAGAGACCCAGTACTTC.

The rearrangement joins TRBV19 to TRBJ2-2; 7 nucleotides match TRBD2. The CDR3 is made up of 15 amino acids. Germline CDR1 is LNHDA and CDR2 is SQIVND (reference sequence). V gave up 7 bases and J gave up 2 bases; unmatched junction bases: 7. CDR3 sequence reads: CASMGSGANTGELFF. The CDR3 DNA sequence: TGTGCCAGTATGGGGAGCGGGGCTAACACCGGGGAGCTGTTTTTT.

The chain couples TRBV30 to TRBJ1-2; TRBD1 matches at 8 bases. The germline gives CDR1 GTSNPN, CDR2 SVGIG (reference sequence). Trimming cost V 5 bases and J 7 bases; bases outside gene matches: 6. The CDR3 is 12 amino acids. CDR3 in DNA: TGTGCCTGGCCGGGGACAGGAGGTGGCTACACCTTC. Encoded protein: CAWPGTGGGYTF.

J is TRBJ1-3 and V is TRBV5-1, with 7 bases lining up with TRBD1. CDR1 is SGHRS and CDR2 is YFSETQ in the germline V gene. V was pared by 4 bases and J by 0 bases, with 19 bases of the junction left unmatched. The CDR3 is 20 residues long. CDR3 sequence (DNA): TGCGCCAGCAGCCTCCGCTCCGGGACAGAAATCGGGACCTCTGGAAACACCATATATTTT. Protein sequence: CASSLRSGTEIGTSGNTIYF.

The rearrangement uses TRBV9 and TRBJ2-3, with 10 bases that match TRBD2. The CDR3 consists of 16 residues. The germline gives CDR1 SGDLS, CDR2 YYNGEE. V was clipped by 3 bases and J by 8 bases; unmatched bases: 12. CDR3 sequence (DNA): TGTGCCAGCAGCGACACCGGGACTAGCGTGCTGAGTACGCAGTATTTT. This gives the protein CASSDTGTSVLSTQYF.

The V gene is TRBV6-1, the J gene TRBJ2-2; 14 bases match TRBD2. V trimming: 4 bases; J trimming: 8 bases; junction bases outside the gene matches: 15. The CDR3 sequence is 19 residues long. Germline-derived CDR1 and CDR2 are MNHNS and SASEGT. CDR3 amino acids: CASSGKGAGTSGSMGELFF. The CDR3 nucleotides read TGTGCCAGCAGTGGAAAAGGGGCCGGGACTAGCGGGAGTATGGGGGAGCTGTTTTTT.

The chain carries TRBV30 and TRBJ1-4, with D unclear. V lost 7 bases, J lost 8 bases, and 20 bases lay in between. Germline V CDR1 and CDR2: GTSNPN, SVGIG (reference sequence). This CDR3 has 14 amino acids. The CDR3 sequence: CASHGGSVWEKLFF. CDR3 bases: TGTGCCTCCCACGGAGGGTCAGTTTGGGAAAAACTGTTTTTT.

The chain joins TRBV5-1 to TRBJ1-3; the match to TRBD1 covers 7 bases. V gave up 4 bases and J gave up 2 bases; unmatched junction bases: 6. This CDR3 is built from 15 residues. Germline V gene lookup returns CDR1 SGHRS and CDR2 YFSETQ. The CDR3 sequence is CASSEPQGAGNTIYF. DNA of the CDR3: TGCGCCAGCAGCGAGCCTCAGGGGGCTGGAAACACCATATATTTT.

The chain joins TRBV5-1 to TRBJ1-3; no clear D. Trimming shortened V by 4 bases and J by 0 bases, and 11 bases separated the two germline ends. The CDR3 consists of 15 residues. Germline-derived CDR1 and CDR2 are SGHRS and YFSETQ. The CDR3 loop reads CASSLSVLSGNTIYF. Here the CDR3 DNA reads TGCGCCAGCAGCCTCTCAGTCCTCTCTGGAAACACCATATATTTT.

This sequence joins TRBV2 and TRBJ2-5; perhaps TRBD2 as D (6 bases). CDR3 length: 13 residues. Germline assignment: CDR1 SNHLY and CDR2 FYNNEI. The V gene lost 4 bases and the J gene lost 1 base, with 7 bases spanning the gap. The chain's CDR3 is CASSGSGQETQYF. CDR3 nucleotide sequence: TGTGCCAGCAGTGGTAGCGGCCAAGAGACCCAGTACTTC.

This clone has only one observation. The V gene is TRBV6-5, the J gene TRBJ1-2; D not certain. The CDR3 runs to 14 residues. The germline V gene encodes CDR1 MNHEY and CDR2 SVGAGI. V was pared by 7 bases and J by 6 bases, with 18 bases between. CDR3 nucleotide sequence: TGTGCCAGCAACCGGGCACTGCTGGGAGATGGCTACACCTTC. This sequence encodes CASNRALLGDGYTF.